The next 4 T cell receptor beta chains were all read from a single sample in a study of shared clonotypes between healthy human individuals. Assay: immunoSEQ multiplex PCR; the TCRdb copy retains only in-frame clones and omits some. The data hold 1.6 million or so clones, with just under 99% observed a single time. Sequenced: naive CD4+ T cells sorted from blood. Subset denoted: CD45RA+ positively selected. The source of these receptors is a man younger than 45 in good health.

The V call is TRBV14, the J call TRBJ2-7; no reliable D call. CDR1 SGHDN and CDR2 FVKESK come from the germline V gene. This CDR3 is 14 amino acids long. V was shortened by 1 base and J by 9 bases, with 16 bases between the two germline ends. CDR3 in amino acids: CASSQVGTHLGQYF. In DNA form, the CDR3 reads TGTGCCAGCAGCCAAGTGGGTACGCACTTGGGGCAGTACTTC.

The genes are TRBV6-5 and TRBJ1-2, with unresolved D. Per germline, CDR1 MNHEY and CDR2 SVGAGI. V was shortened by 6 bases and J by 1 base, with 12 bases between the two germline ends. The CDR3 is made up of 14 amino acids. CDR3 loop: CASSIQRINYGYTF. As DNA, the CDR3 is TGTGCCAGCAGCATTCAGAGAATTAACTATGGCTACACCTTC.

A remark on this clone: The same CDR3 is also encoded by other DNA sequences in this sample. This chain links TRBV29-1 with TRBJ2-4, with 7 bases lining up with TRBD1. The J segment lost 0 bases and the V segment lost 3 bases, leaving 8 bases of the junction unmatched. CDR3 length: 16 residues. Germline V gene data show CDR1 as SQVTM and CDR2 as ANQGSEA. In nucleotides, the CDR3 is TGCAGCGTTGAGGGCTGGACAGGAGGAGCCAAAAACATTCAGTACTTC. It codes for CSVEGWTGGAKNIQYF. The whole variable domain, filled in from reference TRBV29-1 and TRBJ2-4, reads SAVISQKPSRDICQRGTSLTIQCQVDSQVTMMFWYRQQPGQSLTLIATANQGSEATYESGFVIDKFPISRPNLTFSTLTVSNMSPEDSSIYLCSVEGWTGGAKNIQYFGAGTRLSVL.

V usage is TRBV18 and J usage is TRBJ2-3; D is possibly TRBD2 (6 bases). Trimming shortened V by 5 bases and J by 0 bases, and 15 bases separated the two germline ends. The CDR3 totals 16 residues. CDR1 and CDR2 (germline): KGHSH, LQKENI. DNA of the CDR3: TGTGCCAGCTCAAACGGGACTTCGAGAAGCACAGATACGCAGTATTTT. Protein: CASSNGTSRSTDTQYF.